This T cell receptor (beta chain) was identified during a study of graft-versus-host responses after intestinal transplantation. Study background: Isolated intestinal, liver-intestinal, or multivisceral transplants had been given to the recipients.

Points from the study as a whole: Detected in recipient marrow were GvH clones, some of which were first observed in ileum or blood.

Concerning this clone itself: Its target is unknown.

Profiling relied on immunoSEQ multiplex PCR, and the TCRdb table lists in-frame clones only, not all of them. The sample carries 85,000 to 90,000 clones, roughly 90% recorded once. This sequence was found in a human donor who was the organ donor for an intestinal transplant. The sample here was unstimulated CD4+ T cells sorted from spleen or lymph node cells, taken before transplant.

DNA for the CDR3: TGTGCCAGCAGTTTATTGCGGGAAACCCCCTTAACTGAAGCTTTCTTT. Translating it yields CASSLLRETPLTEAFF. The chain uses TRBV27 and TRBJ1-1, with D unclear. Germline CDR1 MNHEY, CDR2 SMNVEV (reference sequence). The CDR3 is 16 amino acids. Trimming cost V 1 base and J 5 bases, with 17 bases left between them.